The rows below give T cell receptor beta chains drawn from one sample of a study of blood T cell repertoires in COVID-19. The method was immunoSEQ multiplex PCR; TCRdb's version includes in-frame clones alone and lacks a portion of them. The table includes roughly 140,000 clones, 75% to 85% detected once. Sequenced material: peripheral blood. The source of these receptors is a woman aged 45-59 years with acute or convalescent COVID-19. The CDR3 runs from the conserved cysteine through the conserved F or W. Fields, in order: V gene, CDR3 protein.

TRBV11-2	CASSSGGAEKLFF
TRBV5-1	CASSASGQAYEQYF
TRBV6-1	CASSEVSQETQYF
TRBV7-2	CASSPSRQGIGEAFF
TRBV3-1/TRBV3-2	CASSQGGNTEAFF
TRBV9	CASSVGLAASSPSYNEQFF
TRBV5-4	CASSSQQGSSTDTQYF
TRBV7-9	CASSLLGGDGNQPQHF
TRBV24-1	CATSDLVQGTFF
TRBV3-1/TRBV3-2	CASSEGGNQPQHF
TRBV6-5	CASSYLGRDTEAFF
TRBV7-3	CASSRDSLGYGYTF
TRBV24-1	CATSDRQGGNYGYTF
TRBV6-2/TRBV6-3	CASIPGQGVSYEQYF
TRBV5-1	CASSLVGTRQETQYF
TRBV19	CASRLRGGSTDTQYF
TRBV9	CASSVAGESFTDTQYF